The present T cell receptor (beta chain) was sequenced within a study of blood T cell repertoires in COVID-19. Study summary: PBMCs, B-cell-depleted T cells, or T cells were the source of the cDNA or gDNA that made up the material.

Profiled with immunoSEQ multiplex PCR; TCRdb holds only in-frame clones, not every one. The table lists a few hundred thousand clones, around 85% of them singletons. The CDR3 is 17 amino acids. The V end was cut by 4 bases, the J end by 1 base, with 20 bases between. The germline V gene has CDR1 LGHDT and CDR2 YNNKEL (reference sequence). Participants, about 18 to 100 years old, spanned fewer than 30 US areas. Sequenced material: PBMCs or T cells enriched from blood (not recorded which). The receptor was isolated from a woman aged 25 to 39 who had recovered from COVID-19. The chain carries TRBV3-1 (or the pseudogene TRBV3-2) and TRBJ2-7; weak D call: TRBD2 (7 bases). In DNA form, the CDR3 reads TGTGCCAGCAGCCCCCCCCGCGGGGGCGTGCAGTCCTACGAGCAGTACTTC. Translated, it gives CASSPPRGGVQSYEQYF.